Given below is one T cell receptor (beta chain) in context. An end of the junction differs from the germline gene, which may be a read error. Distinct nucleotide sequences in the sample also encode this CDR3. Per the original data handling: Researchers report that nucleated cell counts were estimated from reference gene primer amplification. The data were produced by immunoSEQ multiplex PCR, yet TCRdb's version contains in-frame clones alone and is incomplete. V and J calls and clone size come straight from that table; D and trimming were deduced from the DNA. The repertoire holds around 100,000 clones, with about 90% as singletons. Per the germline V gene, CDR1 is SGHNT and CDR2 is YYREEE (reference sequence). The CDR3 consists of 15 residues. The sample originates from a study of blood T cell repertoires in COVID-19. Overall study context: Acute-phase and convalescent COVID-19 samples originated in the United States, Italy and Spain. The analysed material was cDNA or gDNA that came from T cells, B-cell-depleted T cells, or PBMCs.

The V call is TRBV5-4, the J call TRBJ2-3; possibly TRBD1 for D (5 bases). The TCR comes from a man aged 30 to 39 in a cohort sampled during active COVID-19. The sequencing sample was made of peripheral blood. CDR3 in DNA: TGTGCTAGCAGCTTGCAAAGGGGAAGCACAGATACGCAGTATTTT. Its protein is CASSLQRGSTDTQYF.